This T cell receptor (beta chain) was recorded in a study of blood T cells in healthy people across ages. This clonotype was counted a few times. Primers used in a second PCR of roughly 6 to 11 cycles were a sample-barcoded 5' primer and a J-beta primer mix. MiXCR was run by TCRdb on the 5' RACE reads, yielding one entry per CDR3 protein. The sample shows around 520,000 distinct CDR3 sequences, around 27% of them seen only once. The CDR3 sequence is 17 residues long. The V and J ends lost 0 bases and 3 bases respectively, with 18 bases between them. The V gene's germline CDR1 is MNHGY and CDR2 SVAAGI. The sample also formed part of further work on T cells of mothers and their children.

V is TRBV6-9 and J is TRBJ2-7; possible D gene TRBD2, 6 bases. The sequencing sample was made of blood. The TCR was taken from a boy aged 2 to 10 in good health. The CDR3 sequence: CASSYSFLTGRDYEQYF. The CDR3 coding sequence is TGTGCCAGCAGTTATTCGTTTCTCACCGGGAGAGACTACGAGCAGTACTTC.